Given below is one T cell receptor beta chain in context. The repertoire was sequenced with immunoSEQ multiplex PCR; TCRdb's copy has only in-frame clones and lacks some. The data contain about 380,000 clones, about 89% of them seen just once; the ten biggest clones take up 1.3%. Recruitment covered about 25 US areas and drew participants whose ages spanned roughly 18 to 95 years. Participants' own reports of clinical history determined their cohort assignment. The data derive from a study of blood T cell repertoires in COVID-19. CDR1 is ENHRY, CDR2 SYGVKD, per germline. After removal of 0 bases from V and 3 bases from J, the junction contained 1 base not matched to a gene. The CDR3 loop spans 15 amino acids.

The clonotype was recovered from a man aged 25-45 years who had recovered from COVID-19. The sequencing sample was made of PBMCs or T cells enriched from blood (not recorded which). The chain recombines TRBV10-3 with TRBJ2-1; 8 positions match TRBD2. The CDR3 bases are TGTGCCATCAGTGAGTCCGGGGGGGTCTACAATGAGCAGTTCTTC. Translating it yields CAISESGGVYNEQFF.